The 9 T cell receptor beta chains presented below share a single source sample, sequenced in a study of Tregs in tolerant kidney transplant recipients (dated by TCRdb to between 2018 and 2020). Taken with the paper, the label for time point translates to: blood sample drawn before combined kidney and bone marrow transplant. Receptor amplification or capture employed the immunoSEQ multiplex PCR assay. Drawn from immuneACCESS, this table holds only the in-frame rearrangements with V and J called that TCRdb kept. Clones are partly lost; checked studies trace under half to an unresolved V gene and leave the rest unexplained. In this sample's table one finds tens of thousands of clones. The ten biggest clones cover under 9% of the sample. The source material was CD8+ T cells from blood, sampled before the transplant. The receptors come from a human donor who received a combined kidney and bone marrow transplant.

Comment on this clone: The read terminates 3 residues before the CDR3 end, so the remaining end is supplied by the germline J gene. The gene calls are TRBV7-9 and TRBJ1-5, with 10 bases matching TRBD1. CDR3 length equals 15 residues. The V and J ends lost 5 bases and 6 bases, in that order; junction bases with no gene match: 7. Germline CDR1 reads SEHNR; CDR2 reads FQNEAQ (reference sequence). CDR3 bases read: TGTGCCAGCAGCACCGGGACAGGGGTCAGTCAGCCC. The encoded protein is CASSTGTGVSQP. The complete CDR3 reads CASSTGTGVSQPQHF.

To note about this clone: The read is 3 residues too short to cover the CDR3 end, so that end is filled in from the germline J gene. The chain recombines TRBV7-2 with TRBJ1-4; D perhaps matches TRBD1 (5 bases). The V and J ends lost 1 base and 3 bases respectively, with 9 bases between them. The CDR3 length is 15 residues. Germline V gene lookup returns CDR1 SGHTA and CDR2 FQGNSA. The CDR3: CASSLVDNPNEKLFF. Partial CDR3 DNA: TGTGCCAGCAGCTTAGTGGACAACCCTAATGAAAAA.

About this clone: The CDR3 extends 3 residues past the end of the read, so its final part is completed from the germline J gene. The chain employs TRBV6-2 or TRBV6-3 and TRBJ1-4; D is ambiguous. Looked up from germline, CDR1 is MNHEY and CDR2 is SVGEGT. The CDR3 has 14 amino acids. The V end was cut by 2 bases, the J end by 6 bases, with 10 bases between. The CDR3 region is CASSYVGSYEKLFF. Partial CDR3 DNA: TGTGCCAGCAGTTACGTCGGGTCGTATGAAAAA.

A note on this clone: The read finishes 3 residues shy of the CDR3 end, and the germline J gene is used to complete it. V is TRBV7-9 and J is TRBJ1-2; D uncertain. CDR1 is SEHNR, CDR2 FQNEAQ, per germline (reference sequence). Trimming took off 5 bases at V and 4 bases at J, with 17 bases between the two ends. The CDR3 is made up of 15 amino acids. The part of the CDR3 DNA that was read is TGTGCCAGCAGCCCCTTCCTAGGCGGCGCCTATGGC. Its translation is CASSPFLGGAYG. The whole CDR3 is CASSPFLGGAYGYTF.

Partial CDR3 DNA: TGTGCCAGCAGTGAGGTTGGCGGC. This gives the protein CASSEVGG. The whole CDR3 region reads CASSEVGGYTF. This rearrangement joins TRBV2 to TRBJ1-2, with D hard to call. With the read ending 3 residues before the CDR3 end, the germline J gene is used to fill in that end. The CDR3 consists of 11 residues. CDR1 and CDR2 from the germline V gene are SNHLY and FYNNEI.

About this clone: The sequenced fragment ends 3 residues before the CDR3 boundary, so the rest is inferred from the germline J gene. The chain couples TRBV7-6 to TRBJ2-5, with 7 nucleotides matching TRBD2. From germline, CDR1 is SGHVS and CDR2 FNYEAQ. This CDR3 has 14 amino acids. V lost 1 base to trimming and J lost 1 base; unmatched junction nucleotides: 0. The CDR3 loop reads CASSLGGGQETQYF. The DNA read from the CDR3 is TGTGCCAGCAGCTTAGGGGGGGGCCAAGAGACC.

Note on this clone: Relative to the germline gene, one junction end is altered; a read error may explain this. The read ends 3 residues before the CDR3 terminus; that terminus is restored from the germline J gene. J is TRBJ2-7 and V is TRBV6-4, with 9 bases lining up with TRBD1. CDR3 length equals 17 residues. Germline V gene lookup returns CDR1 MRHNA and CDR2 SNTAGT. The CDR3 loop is CASRDFGTGKLNYEQYF. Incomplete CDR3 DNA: TGTGCCAGCAGAGACTTTGGGACAGGGAAGCTTAACTACGAG.

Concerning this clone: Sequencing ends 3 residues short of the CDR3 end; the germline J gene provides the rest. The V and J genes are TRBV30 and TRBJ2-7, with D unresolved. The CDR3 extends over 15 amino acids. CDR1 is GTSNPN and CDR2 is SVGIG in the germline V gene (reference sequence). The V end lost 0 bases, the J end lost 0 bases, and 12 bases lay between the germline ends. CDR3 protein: CAWSVGQLSSYEQYF. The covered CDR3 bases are TGTGCCTGGAGTGTAGGTCAGTTAAGCTCCTACGAG.

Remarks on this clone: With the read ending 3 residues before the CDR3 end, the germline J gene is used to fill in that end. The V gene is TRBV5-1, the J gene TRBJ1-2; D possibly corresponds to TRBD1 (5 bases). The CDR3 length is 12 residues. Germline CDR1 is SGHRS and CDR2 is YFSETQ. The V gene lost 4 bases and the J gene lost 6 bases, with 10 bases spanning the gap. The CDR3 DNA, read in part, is TGCGCCAGCAGCCCACGGGGGGATGGC. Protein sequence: CASSPRGDG. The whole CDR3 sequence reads CASSPRGDGYTF.